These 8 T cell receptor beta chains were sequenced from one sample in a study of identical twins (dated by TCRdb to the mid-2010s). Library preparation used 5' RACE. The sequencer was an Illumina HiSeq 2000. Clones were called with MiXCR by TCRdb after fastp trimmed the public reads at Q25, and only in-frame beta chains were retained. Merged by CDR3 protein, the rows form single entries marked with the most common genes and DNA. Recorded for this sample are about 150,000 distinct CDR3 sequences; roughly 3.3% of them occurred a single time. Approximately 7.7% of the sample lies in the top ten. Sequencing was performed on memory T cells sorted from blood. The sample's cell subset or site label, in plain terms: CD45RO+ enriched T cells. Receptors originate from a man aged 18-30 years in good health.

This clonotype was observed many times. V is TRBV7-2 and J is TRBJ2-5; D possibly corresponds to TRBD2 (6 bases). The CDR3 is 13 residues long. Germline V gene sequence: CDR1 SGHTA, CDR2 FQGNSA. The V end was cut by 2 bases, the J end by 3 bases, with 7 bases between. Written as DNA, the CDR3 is TGTGCCAGCAGCTTATGGAGGGAAGAGACCCAGTACTTC. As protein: CASSLWREETQYF.

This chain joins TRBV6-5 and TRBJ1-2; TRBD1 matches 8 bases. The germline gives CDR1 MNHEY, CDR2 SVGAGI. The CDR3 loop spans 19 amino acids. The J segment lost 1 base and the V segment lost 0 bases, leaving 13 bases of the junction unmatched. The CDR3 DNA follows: TGTGCCAGCAGTTACTCCCAGGGGGCAGTTGGGCCGTTTAACTATGGCTACACCTTC. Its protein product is CASSYSQGAVGPFNYGYTF.

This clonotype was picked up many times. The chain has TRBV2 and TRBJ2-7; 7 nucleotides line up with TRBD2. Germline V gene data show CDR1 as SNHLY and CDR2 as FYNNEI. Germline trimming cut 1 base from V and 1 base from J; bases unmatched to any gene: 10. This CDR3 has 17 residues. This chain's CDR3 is CASSEVPLGGRSYEQYF. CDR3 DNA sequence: TGTGCCAGCAGTGAAGTGCCTCTGGGCGGGAGATCCTACGAGCAGTACTTC.

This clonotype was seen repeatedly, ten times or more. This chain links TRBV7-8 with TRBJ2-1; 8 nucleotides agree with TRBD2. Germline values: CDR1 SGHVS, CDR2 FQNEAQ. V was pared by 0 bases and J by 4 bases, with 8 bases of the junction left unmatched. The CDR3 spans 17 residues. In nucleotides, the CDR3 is TGTGCCAGCAGCTTAGCGTTGGGTGCTAGCGGGTACAATGAGCAGTTCTTC. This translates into CASSLALGASGYNEQFF.

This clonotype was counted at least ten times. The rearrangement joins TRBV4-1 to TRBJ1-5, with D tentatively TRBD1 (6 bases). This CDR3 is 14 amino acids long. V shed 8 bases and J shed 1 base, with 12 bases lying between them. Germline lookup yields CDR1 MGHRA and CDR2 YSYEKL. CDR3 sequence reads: CASGAQGSNQPQHF. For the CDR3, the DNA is TGCGCCAGCGGCGCCCAGGGGAGCAATCAGCCCCAGCATTTT.

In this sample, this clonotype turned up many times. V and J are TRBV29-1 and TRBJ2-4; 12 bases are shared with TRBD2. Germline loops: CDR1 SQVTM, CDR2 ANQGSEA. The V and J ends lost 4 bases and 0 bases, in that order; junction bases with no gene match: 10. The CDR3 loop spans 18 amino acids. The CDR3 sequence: CSVAGGGLAGLAKNIQYF. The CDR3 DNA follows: TGCAGCGTTGCAGGGGGGGGACTAGCGGGTCTAGCCAAAAACATTCAGTACTTC.

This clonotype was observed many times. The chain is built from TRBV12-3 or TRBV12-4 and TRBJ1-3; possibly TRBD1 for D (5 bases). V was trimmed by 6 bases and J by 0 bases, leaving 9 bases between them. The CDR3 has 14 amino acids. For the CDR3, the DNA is TGTGCCAGCAGGAGGGGACTCTCTGGAAACACCATATATTTT. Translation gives CASRRGLSGNTIYF.

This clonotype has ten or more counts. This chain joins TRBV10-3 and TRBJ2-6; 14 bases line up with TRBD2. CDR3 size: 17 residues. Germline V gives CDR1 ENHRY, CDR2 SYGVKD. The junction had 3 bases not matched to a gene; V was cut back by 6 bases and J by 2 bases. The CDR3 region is CAISGTSGSPGANVLTF. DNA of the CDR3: TGTGCCATCAGCGGGACTAGCGGGAGCCCTGGGGCCAACGTCCTGACTTTC.